One TCR beta chain is described in this entry. The data originate from a study of beta chain features in type 1 diabetes. Investigators reverse transcribed all isolated RNA, so they sequenced expressed TCRB transcripts. Here immunoSEQ multiplex PCR was the method, and the copy in TCRdb shows in-frame clones only, minus some. The data hold under 300,000 clones, with 25% to 30% observed a single time. This CDR3 has 14 amino acids. Germline CDR1 reads SGHDT; CDR2 reads YYEEEE. Trimming pared 6 bases from V and 5 bases from J, leaving 17 bases between. The J gene is TRBJ1-2, the V gene TRBV5-6; D is perhaps TRBD1 (5 bases). This TCR derives from a man aged 25 to 40 in good health. Sequenced: central memory CD4+ T cells from blood. The CDR3 sequence: CASIRPGATYGYTF. The CDR3 DNA sequence: TGTGCCAGCATCCGCCCCGGGGCCACGTATGGCTACACCTTC.